The sequence of this TCR beta chain was determined in a study of cytomegalovirus exposure and HLA in healthy donors (dated by TCRdb to about 2017). At the level of the whole study: In an earlier analysis of 550 to 750 of the donors, 276 Gb of sequence data and some 120 million unique TCR beta sequences from 150 million to 200 million T cells were reported. An early release covering 550 to 700 HLA-typed donors comprised about 300 gigabases of sequencing data and approximately 85 million unique TCR sequences. Among the 398 genotyped donors, around 81% belonged to the genetic ancestry cluster associated with self-reported Caucasian donors. The study was designed to test whether signatures of past pathogen exposure could be identified by cataloging public T cell receptors. The study used immunosequencing to profile the T cell repertoires of some 600 subjects and linked those repertoires to cytomegalovirus serostatus. In addition to the first cohort of hundreds of subjects, a separate validation cohort of approximately 130 different subjects was used. To predict cytomegalovirus infection status, the study combined high-throughput TCR immunosequencing, statistical association of individual TCRs with disease status, and machine learning. A later analysis re-examined previously published TCR beta repertoires from roughly 650 donors and added high-resolution HLA genotyping to investigate patterns of TCR occurrence. In the later analysis, no new phenotypic data were used to find candidate immune exposures; instead, reliance was placed on TCR beta sequences and their occurrence across donors. An earlier analysis of some 600 of the donors applied high-throughput TCR beta sequencing to assess whether each TCR beta V gene segment acted as functional or pseudogenic. Donor age, sex, ethnicity and CMV serostatus were collected together with the repertoire data. A later genetic analysis used genome-wide SNP genotypes for about three fifths of the 666 donors, treating that subset as a discovery cohort. All discovery cohort repertoires had been generated on a single sequencing platform. HLA typing included class I and class II loci at four-digit resolution. Typing coverage differed by locus: A, B, C, DRB1 and DQB1 were typed in roughly 629-630 donors, DQA1 in about 550, DPA1 in around 580, and DPB1 in just under 490. Five DR-DQ haplotypes were treated as single units for association and clustering because of strong linkage in the cohort. Across about 370 genotyped donors of the cohort, an average of about 240,000 unique TCR beta nucleotide sequences per donor were sequenced, and roughly 20% of those sequences were non-productive. Results the study describes overall, beyond this receptor: A further reported finding was that TCR beta sequences accurately predicted the HLA-A and HLA-B alleles for most subjects in the first cohort. A few of the identified cytomegalovirus-associated TCR beta chains were confirmed in vitro to be specific for cytomegalovirus antigens. The study gave a list of about 170 TCR beta chains associated with cytomegalovirus. Specific HLA alleles were associated with roughly 16,000 TCR beta sequences at a false discovery rate of 0.05 in a later analysis. Seventeen rarely observed V segments, including chromosome 9 orphons, were excluded from the earlier analysis of about 600 of the donors because counts were too low. A later analysis found that most CMV-associated TCR beta chains appeared HLA-restricted, with HLA associations seemingly driven largely by CMV exposure. Assigning TCR associations to individual alleles was difficult when HLA alleles, especially DR and DQ, strongly co-occurred. A later genetic analysis associated a missense DCLRE1C variant with V-gene and J-gene trimming of TCR beta chains, and an independent cohort replicated the association. This cohort had only TCR beta chains sequenced, and the lack of alpha or paired-chain data limited which features could be detected. A cluster of highly shared sequence variants was judged likely to represent a technical artifact of the sequencing pipeline. Several of the top co-occurrence clusters appeared to be linked to parvovirus B19, influenza, CMV and Epstein-Barr virus, according to a later analysis. It was suggested by the authors that the approach could potentially be generalized to other disease states and immunological phenotypes. A later genetic analysis reported fewer N-insertions in productive TCRs among donors in an Asian-associated ancestry cluster than the roughly 650-donor mean. The only immune exposure information available for the cohort was CMV serostatus. Linkage disequilibrium might explain the correlated functional status among segregating V segments, but an unknown experimental factor could not be excluded. Most TCR sequences were seen in very few donors, while some public TCRs were found in many individuals. In an earlier analysis of more than 500 of the donors, most TCR beta V segments appeared in productive rearrangements about 90% or about 30% of the time, broadly matching IMGT annotations. A later analysis found that HLA-associated TCR beta chains were more clonally expanded and had lower generation probabilities than equally common non-associated chains. Because HLA typing was missing for some donors at each locus, association tests included only the typed subset. The classifier was reported to diagnose cytomegalovirus status with high specificity and sensitivity in both the original and validation cohorts. Roughly uniform sequencing depth across donors was assumed in presence/absence analyses, although this assumption may not hold. Some IMGT-functional V segments, including TRBV6-2 and TRBV6-3, could not be told apart with the 87-base-pair reads, so those segments were excluded. A later analysis found that TCR association rates varied across HLA loci, with DRB1 alleles showing the most associated TCRs and HLA-C alleles the fewest.

Libraries came from the immunoSEQ multiplex PCR assay. A mixture of 60 forward primers for TCR Vbeta segments and 13 reverse primers for TCR Jbeta segments was used in the multiplex PCR. The CDR3 region of rearranged TCR beta genes was amplified from genomic DNA by a multiplex PCR assay. The amplified TCR beta libraries were sequenced on the Illumina HiSeq System as 87-base-pair reads. The authors' pipeline ran thus. Across the roughly 700 repertoires, a later analysis counted about 81 million unique TCR beta chains, roughly 11 million of which were shared by at least two donors. Raw reads were error-corrected and collapsed into unique sequences with a nearest-neighbor algorithm that merged closely related sequences to remove PCR and sequencing errors. V, D and J gene segments were assigned by aligning CDR3 sequences to IMGT reference sequences. For a sequence to be retained, a match of at least six nucleotides to both a V gene segment and a J gene segment was required. Rearrangements were called productive when the CDR3 lacked stop codons and stayed in frame with V and J; all others were non-productive. Following IMGT convention, CDR3 was defined as the stretch from the second conserved V-encoded cysteine up to the conserved J-encoded phenylalanine. Sequences without an unambiguous match to a single V gene segment were excluded from the earlier analysis of 500 to 700 of the donors. An earlier analysis of some 500 of the donors classified V segments as functional when productive rearrangements were above 56.7% and as segregating when the standard deviation between donors was above 5%. To diagnose cytomegalovirus status from the catalog of TCR beta chain sequences, a statistical classification framework was built. In a later analysis, TCR nucleotide sequences were compared against IMGT/GENE-DB human TR gene sequences so that V and J genes could be assigned. Using the TCRdist pipeline, a later analysis assigned CDR3 sequences along with most-parsimonious VDJ recombination scenarios. In a later analysis, each TCR beta chain was defined by its CDR3 amino acid sequence together with its V-gene family, and reads without a unique V-gene family were excluded. To address suspected cross-contamination and a sequencing artifact, a later analysis removed approximately 600 highly shared, low-generation-probability nucleotide sequences. In a later analysis, a clonal expansion index was calculated for each public chain from normalized within-repertoire ranks of inferred template counts. In a later analysis, generation probabilities were computed with a VDJ recombination model fitted to out-of-frame rearrangements, and the resulting probabilities were checked against IGoR. In a later analysis, hypergeometric tests were used to score TCR-TCR, TCR-HLA and TCR-CMV co-occurrence, with a repertoire-size bias correction applied to TCR pairs. False discovery rates were estimated in a later analysis by permuting HLA or CMV assignments 20 times. In a later analysis, co-occurring TCRs were grouped with DBSCAN, and TCRdist sequence similarity was added when clustering was performed within HLA-allele-positive subsets. Repertoires with fewer than 30,000 or more than 120,000 public chains were left out of co-occurrence clustering, as were four to six repertoires with anomalous nucleotide sharing. The immuneACCESS repertoire file appears here via TCRdb, limited to in-frame rearrangements. These files lack a portion of the clones; in checked studies, under half of the deficit traces to unresolved V genes, and the cause of the others is not known. Clone size and V and J calls were adopted from that table, with D and trimming inferred from the DNA. This sample has approximately 82,000 clones in its table, and around 76% of those were observed once. Clones ranked in the top ten supply 6.2% of the sample.

The cohort consisted of fewer than 700 healthy bone marrow donors. At the time of sampling, all cohort members were nominally healthy, though unrecorded immune exposures were likely present. The donor was CMV seropositive and belonged to the group of 270 or so seropositive cohort members. Every donor gave a peripheral blood sample, and the peripheral blood mononuclear cells from that sample were used for TCR beta sequencing. The Qiagen DNeasy Blood Extraction Kit was used to extract genomic DNA from the blood cell samples. About this clone itself: This clone's antigen is unknown. Base qualities are not provided; no much larger clone lies one nucleotide away.

After removal of 0 bases from V and 6 bases from J, the junction retains 5 bases not matched to a gene. Measured from the cysteine to the phenylalanine, the CDR3 is 16 residues long. Here the CDR3 DNA is all that survives: 48 bases in frame from base 1. CDR1 and CDR2 are read off the germline V gene as SGHRS and YFSETQ. The rearranged segments are TRBV5-1 and TRBJ2-3; TRBD1 agrees with 12 junctional bases. The sequence came from a woman aged 50 to 65 in good health and CMV-seropositive. Sequencing was performed on PBMCs. CDR3 loop: CASSLGGTGGSDTQYF. The nucleotides are TGCGCCAGCAGCTTGGGGGGGACAGGGGGCTCGGATACGCAGTATTTT.